The clone carrying this T cell receptor beta chain turned up a few times. Its antigen remains unidentified. Per germline, CDR1 DFQATT and CDR2 SNEGSKA (reference sequence). V lost 1 base and J 2 bases, leaving 9 bases between the germline ends. CDR3 length: 13 residues. Amplified regions were TCR beta CDR3 sequences from RNA transcripts. Researchers ran a first-round RT-PCR on the TCR CDR3 using the HTBI primer set. TCRdb processed the multiplex PCR reads anew with MiXCR; each CDR3 protein has one entry. The sample lists more than 300,000 distinct CDR3 sequences; 15% to 20% were seen once. This record comes from a study of T cells in Graves' hyperthyroidism and ophthalmopathy. The study's findings and limits: Ophthalmopathy and stable hyperthyroidism were separated by a 13 V-J model.

The blood sample was taken at first hyperthyroidism diagnosis, before any ophthalmopathy symptoms. This receptor was obtained from a woman aged 25-40 years with Graves' hyperthyroidism that later progressed to Graves' ophthalmopathy. The chain combines TRBV20-1 with TRBJ2-7; maybe TRBD2 (7 bases). The sequenced material came from blood. CDR3 protein: CSARGGGTYEQYF. Here the CDR3 DNA reads TGCAGTGCTAGAGGGGGGGGCACCTACGAGCAGTACTTC.